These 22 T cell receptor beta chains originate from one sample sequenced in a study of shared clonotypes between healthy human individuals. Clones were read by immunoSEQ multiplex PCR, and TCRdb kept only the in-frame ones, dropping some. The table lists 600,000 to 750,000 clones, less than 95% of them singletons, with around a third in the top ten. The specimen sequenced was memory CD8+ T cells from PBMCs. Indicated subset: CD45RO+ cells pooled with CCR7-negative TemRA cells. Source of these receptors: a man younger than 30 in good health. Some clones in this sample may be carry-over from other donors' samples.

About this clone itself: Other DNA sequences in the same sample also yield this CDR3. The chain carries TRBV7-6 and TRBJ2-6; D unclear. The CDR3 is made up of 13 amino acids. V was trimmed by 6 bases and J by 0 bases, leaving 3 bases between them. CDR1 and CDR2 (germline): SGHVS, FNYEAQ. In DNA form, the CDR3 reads TGTGCCAGCAGTTTCTCTGGGGCCAACGTCCTGACTTTC. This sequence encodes CASSFSGANVLTF. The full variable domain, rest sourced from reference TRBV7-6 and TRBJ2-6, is GAGVSQSPRYKVTKRGQDVALRCDPISGHVSLYWYRQALGQGPEFLTYFNYEAQQDKSGLPNDRFSAERPEGSISTLTIQRTEQRDSAMYRCASSFSGANVLTFGAGSRLTVL.

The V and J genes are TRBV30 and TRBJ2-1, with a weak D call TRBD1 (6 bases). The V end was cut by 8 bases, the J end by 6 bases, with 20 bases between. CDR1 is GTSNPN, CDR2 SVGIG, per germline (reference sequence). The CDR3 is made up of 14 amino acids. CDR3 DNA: TGTGCCGGGATCCCGGGACAACAACTCAATGAGCAGTTCTTC. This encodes CAGIPGQQLNEQFF.

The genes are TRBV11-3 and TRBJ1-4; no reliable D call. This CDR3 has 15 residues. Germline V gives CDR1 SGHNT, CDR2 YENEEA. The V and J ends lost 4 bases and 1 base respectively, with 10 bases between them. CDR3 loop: CASSSRPKTNEKLFF. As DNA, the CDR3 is TGTGCCAGCAGCTCCAGACCGAAAACTAATGAAAAACTGTTTTTT. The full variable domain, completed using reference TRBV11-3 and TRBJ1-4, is EAGVVQSPRYKIIEKKQPVAFWCNPISGHNTLYWYLQNLGQGPELLIRYENEEAVDDSQLPKDRFSAERLKGVDSTLKIQPAELGDSAVYLCASSSRPKTNEKLFFGSGTQLSVL.

The chain's CDR3 is CASSSRTSGNTDTQYF. The CDR3 DNA is TGTGCCAGCAGCTCCCGGACTAGCGGGAACACAGATACGCAGTATTTT. V gene TRBV11-2 combines with J gene TRBJ2-3, with 12 bases aligning to TRBD2. Germline CDR1 reads SGHAT; CDR2 reads FQNNGV. This CDR3 has 16 amino acids. After removal of 4 bases from V and 2 bases from J, the junction contained 4 bases not matched to a gene.

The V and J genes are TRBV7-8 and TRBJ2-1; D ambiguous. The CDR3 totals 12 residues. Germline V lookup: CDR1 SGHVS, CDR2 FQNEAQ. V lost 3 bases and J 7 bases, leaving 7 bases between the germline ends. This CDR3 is CASSLRGNEQFF. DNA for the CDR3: TGTGCCAGCAGCTTGCGTGGGAATGAGCAGTTCTTC.

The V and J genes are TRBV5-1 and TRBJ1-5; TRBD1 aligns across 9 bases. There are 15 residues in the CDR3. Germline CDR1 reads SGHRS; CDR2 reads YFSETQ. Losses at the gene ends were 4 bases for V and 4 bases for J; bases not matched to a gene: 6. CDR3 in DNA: TGCGCCAGCAGCATATCGACAGGGGGAAATCAGCCCCAGCATTTT. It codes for CASSISTGGNQPQHF.

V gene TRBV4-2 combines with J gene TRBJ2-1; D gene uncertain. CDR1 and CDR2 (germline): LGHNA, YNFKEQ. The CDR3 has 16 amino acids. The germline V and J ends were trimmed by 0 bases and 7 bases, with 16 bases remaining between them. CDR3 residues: CASSQDSTGVRNEQFF. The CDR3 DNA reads TGTGCCAGCAGCCAAGATTCAACCGGAGTGCGGAATGAGCAGTTCTTC.

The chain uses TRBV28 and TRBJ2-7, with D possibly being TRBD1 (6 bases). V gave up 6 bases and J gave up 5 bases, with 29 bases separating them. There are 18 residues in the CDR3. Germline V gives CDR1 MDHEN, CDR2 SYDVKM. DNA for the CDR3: TGTGCCAGCAGCCTTAAAACGACCGACAGGAGAAAAGTCCACGAGCAGTACTTC. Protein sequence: CASSLKTTDRRKVHEQYF.

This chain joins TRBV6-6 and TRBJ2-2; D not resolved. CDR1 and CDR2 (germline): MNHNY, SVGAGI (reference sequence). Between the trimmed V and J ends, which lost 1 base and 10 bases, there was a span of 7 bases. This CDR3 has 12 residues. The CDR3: CASSYYHEELFF. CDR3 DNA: TGTGCCAGCAGTTACTATCATGAGGAGCTGTTTTTT.

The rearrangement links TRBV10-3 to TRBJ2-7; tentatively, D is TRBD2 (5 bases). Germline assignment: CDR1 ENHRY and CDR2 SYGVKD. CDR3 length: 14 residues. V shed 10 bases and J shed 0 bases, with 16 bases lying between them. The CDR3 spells CAKPRAPSSYEQYF. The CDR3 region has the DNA TGTGCCAAGCCGAGGGCGCCCAGCTCCTACGAGCAGTACTTC.

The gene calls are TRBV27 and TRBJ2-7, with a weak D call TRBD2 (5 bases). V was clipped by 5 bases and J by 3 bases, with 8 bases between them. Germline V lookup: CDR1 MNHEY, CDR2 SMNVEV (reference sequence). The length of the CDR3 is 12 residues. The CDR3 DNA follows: TGTGCCAGCAGTGGCGGGTACTACGAGCAGTACTTC. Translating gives CASSGGYYEQYF.

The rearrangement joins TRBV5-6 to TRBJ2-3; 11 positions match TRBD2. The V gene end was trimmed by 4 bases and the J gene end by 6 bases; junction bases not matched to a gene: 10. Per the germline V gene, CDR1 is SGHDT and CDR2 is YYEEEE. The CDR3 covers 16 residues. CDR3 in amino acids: CASSRWTSGLLDTQYF. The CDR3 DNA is TGTGCCAGCAGCCGCTGGACTAGCGGGCTTCTGGATACGCAGTATTTT.

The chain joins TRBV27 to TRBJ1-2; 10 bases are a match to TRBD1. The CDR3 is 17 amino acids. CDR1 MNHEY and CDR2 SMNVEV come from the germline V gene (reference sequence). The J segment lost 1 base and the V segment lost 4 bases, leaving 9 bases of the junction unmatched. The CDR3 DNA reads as TGTGCCAGCAGTTGGGGTACCGGGACAGGGGATAACTATGGCTACACCTTC. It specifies CASSWGTGTGDNYGYTF.

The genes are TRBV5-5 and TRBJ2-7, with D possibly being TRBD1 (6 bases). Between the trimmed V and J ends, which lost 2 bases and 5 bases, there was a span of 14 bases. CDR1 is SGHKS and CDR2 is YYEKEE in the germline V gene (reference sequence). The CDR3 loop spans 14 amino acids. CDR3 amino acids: CASSLAARGDEQYF. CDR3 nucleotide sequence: TGTGCCAGCAGCTTAGCTGCCAGGGGTGACGAGCAGTACTTC.

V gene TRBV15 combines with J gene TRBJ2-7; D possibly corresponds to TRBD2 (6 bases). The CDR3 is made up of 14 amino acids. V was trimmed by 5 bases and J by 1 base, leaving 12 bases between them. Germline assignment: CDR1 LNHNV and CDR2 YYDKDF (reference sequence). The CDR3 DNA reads TGTGCCACCAGCCCCCGGGGGTCTTCCTACGAGCAGTACTTC. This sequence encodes CATSPRGSSYEQYF.

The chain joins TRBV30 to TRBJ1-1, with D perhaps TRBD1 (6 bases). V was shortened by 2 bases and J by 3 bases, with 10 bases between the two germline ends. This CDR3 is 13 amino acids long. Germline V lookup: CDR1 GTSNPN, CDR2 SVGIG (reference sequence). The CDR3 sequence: CAWSLGTYTEAFF. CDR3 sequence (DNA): TGTGCCTGGAGTCTCGGGACATACACTGAAGCTTTCTTT.

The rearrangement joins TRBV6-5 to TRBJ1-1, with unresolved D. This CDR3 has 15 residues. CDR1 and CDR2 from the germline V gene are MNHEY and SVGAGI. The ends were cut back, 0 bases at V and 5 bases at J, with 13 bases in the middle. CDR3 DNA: TGTGCCAGCAGTTACTCCGCGTTTCGGGGAACTGAAGCTTTCTTT. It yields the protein CASSYSAFRGTEAFF.

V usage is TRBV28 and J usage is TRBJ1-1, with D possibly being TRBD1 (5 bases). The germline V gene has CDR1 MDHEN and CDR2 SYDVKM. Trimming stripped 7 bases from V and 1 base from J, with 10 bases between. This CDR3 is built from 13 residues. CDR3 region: CASNPGTNTEAFF. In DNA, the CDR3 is TGTGCCAGCAATCCAGGGACGAACACTGAAGCTTTCTTT.

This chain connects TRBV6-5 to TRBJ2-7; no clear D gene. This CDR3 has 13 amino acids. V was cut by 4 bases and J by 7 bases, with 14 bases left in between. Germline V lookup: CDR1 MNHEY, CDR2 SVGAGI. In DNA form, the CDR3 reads TGTGCCAGCAGTTCCCACTATAGTTTGGAGCAGTACTTC. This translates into CASSSHYSLEQYF.

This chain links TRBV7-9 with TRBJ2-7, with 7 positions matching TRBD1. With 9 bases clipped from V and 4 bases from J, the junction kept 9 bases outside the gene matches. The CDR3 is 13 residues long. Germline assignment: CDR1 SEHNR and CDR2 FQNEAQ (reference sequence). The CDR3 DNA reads TGTGCCAGTCGGGCAGGGGGAAGGTACGAGCAGTACTTC. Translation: CASRAGGRYEQYF.

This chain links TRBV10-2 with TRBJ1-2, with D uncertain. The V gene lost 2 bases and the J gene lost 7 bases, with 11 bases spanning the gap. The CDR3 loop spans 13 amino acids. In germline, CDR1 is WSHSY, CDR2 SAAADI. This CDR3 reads CASSEEYLAGYTF. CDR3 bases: TGCGCCAGCAGTGAGGAGTATCTGGCTGGCTACACCTTC.

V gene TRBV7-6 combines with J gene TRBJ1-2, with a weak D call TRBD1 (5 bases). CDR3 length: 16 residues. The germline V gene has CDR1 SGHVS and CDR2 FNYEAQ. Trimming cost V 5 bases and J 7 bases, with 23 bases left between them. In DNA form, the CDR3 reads TGTGCCAGCAGCCCCCTCGGGGAGGGTATCGGGGGTGGCTACACCTTC. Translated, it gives CASSPLGEGIGGGYTF.